The T cell receptor beta chain described here comes from a study of cytomegalovirus exposure and HLA in healthy donors. About the research overall: The approximately 100 million unique TCR beta sequences, from about 190 million T cells, were found by an earlier analysis. Findings and caveats of the study: Cytomegalovirus-associated status was assigned to roughly 160 TCR beta chains. Follow-up analysis found HLA locus-dependent TCR association rates, highest for DRB1 and lowest for HLA-C. Reportedly, fewer N-insertions than the 666-donor mean appeared in an Asian-associated ancestry cluster in a later analysis.

The PCR made use of 60 Vbeta and 13 Jbeta primers. Sequenced by immunoSEQ multiplex PCR; TCRdb stores in-frame clones only, minus some. The sample holds around 140,000 clones; over 70% are singletons and the top ten take approximately 1.5%. There are 14 residues in the CDR3. The V segment lost 8 bases and the J segment 7 bases; nucleotides outside the gene matches: 13. CDR1 is MNHNY and CDR2 is SVGAGI in the germline V gene (reference sequence). Note on this clone: Its target is not known.

This sequence joins TRBV6-6 and TRBJ2-7, with 8 bases lining up with TRBD1. This sequence was found in a woman aged 18-29 years in good health and CMV-seronegative. The sample comprised PBMCs. CDR3 loop: CASGTPGGAEEQYF. The CDR3 nucleotides are TGTGCCAGCGGTACCCCAGGGGGCGCGGAGGAGCAGTACTTC.